The present entry profiles one T cell receptor beta chain with its context. Which antigen it targets is not known. No much larger clonotype is one base removed from it; base qualities were not supplied. TCRbeta CDR3 regions were amplified from genomic DNA using the immunoSEQ Assay, a bias-controlled multiplex PCR. In the original analysis: The number of nucleated cells in each sample was estimated by amplification of reference gene primers within the assay. Sequence reads were collapsed and filtered to measure the absolute abundance of every unique TCRbeta CDR3 rearrangement. For each sample, productive Simpson clonality was calculated as the square root of Simpson's diversity index across productive rearrangements. In its TCRdb copy, this immuneACCESS table keeps in-frame sequences only and misses some clones. Where compared with another copy, unresolved V genes explain less than half of these, and the others have no known cause. D and trimming come from the DNA, and the V and J calls and clone size come from that table. This sample gives roughly 250,000 clones in total; 83% of them show up just once. Together, the top ten hold about 8% of the sample.

The data derive from a study of blood T cell repertoires in COVID-19 (dated by TCRdb to 2020 to 2021). About the investigation overall: The collaborator samples originated in the United States, Italy and Spain and spanned the acute and convalescent phases of COVID-19. The material from the prospective study consisted of cDNA or gDNA derived from T cells, B-cell-depleted T cells, or PBMCs. Deeply sampled blood TCRbeta repertoires from subjects exposed to, actively infected with, or recovered from COVID-19 were included in the dataset. The repertoires were released in a freely available public database meant as a resource for research on the immune response to SARS-CoV-2. The samples were drawn from the first 160 participants of the ongoing ImmuneRACE study and from 1,254 subjects provided by 6 global collaborators. The sample metadata nearly always contained a de-identified subject ID, COVID-19 status, age in years and sex. Where available, HLA class I and class II types were obtained from metadata supplied by the sample provider rather than from assay-based typing. What the study reported, not specific to this receptor: How much clinical and demographic metadata was included differed by source and by participant, and the metadata was provided uncurated.

Per the germline V gene, MNHNS is the CDR1 and SASEGT is the CDR2. From the cysteine through the phenylalanine, the CDR3 covers 18 amino acids. The read is trimmed to its CDR3 DNA, 54 bases read in frame from base 1. V ends up 3 bases short and J 3 bases short, with an unmatched junction base count of 10. Each collaborating institution followed its own protocols to collect whole blood in K2EDTA tubes. For TCRbeta analysis, collaborators shipped samples as frozen whole blood, isolated PBMCs, or DNA extracted from either of those sample types. The chain uses TRBV6-1 and TRBJ1-5; TRBD1 matches 11 bases in the middle. The receptor was isolated from a woman aged 45-65 years with acute or convalescent COVID-19. The sequencing input was peripheral blood. The sequenced DNA is TGTGCCAGCAGTGACCTATCCGGGACAGGGGGGTTCAATCAGCCCCAGCATTTT. Translation gives CASSDLSGTGGFNQPQHF.